This T cell receptor (beta chain) was obtained from a study of tumor-infiltrating lymphocytes in localized non-small cell lung cancer. TCRdb's table, derived via immunoSEQ multiplex PCR, lists solely in-frame clones and lacks some. The table records about 13,000 clones, approximately 73% of them present only once. CDR1 and CDR2 (germline): MDHEN, SYDVKM. Trimming took 6 bases from V and 8 from J; bases not matched to a gene: 6. The CDR3 has 15 amino acids. This clone turned up a few times. Antigen specificity is unknown. Study outcomes and limitations: IM1 and IM2 tumors showed no difference in T-cell fraction.

The chain uses TRBV28 and TRBJ2-1; TRBD2 aligns across 14 bases. This clonotype was obtained from a human donor with non-small cell lung cancer. Input material: uninvolved lung tissue not adjacent to the tumor. CDR3 bases: TGTGCCAGCAGAACGACTAGCGGGAGGGCCTATGAGCAGTTCTTC. Translating it yields CASRTTSGRAYEQFF.